A single sample is the source of the 16 T cell receptor beta chains below, sequenced in a study of shared clonotypes between healthy human individuals. Terminally differentiated effector memory CD45RA+ cells were excluded from the naive CD8 cells, which were CD45RO-negative and positively selected for CCR7. The method was immunoSEQ multiplex PCR; TCRdb's version includes in-frame clones alone and lacks a portion of them. The sample records about 700,000 clones, around 90% being singletons. Sequences were obtained from naive CD8+ T cells sorted from blood. All receptors come from a man aged 25-45 years in good health.

This clone appeared once. The V and J genes are TRBV2 and TRBJ2-7; 7 nucleotides agree with TRBD2. The CDR3 extends over 13 amino acids. Germline CDR1 and CDR2: SNHLY and FYNNEI. Trimming cost V 2 bases and J 4 bases; bases outside gene matches: 2. CDR3 sequence reads: CASSESSGYEQYF. The DNA of the CDR3 is TGTGCCAGCAGTGAATCTAGCGGATACGAGCAGTACTTC. The full variable domain, completed using reference TRBV2 and TRBJ2-7, is EPEVTQTPSHQVTQMGQEVILRCVPISNHLYFYWYRQILGQKVEFLVSFYNNEISEKSEIFDDQFSVERPDGSNFTLKIRSTKLEDSAMYFCASSESSGYEQYFGPGTRLTVT.

The rearrangement links TRBV7-9 to TRBJ2-1; 9 nucleotides match TRBD2. The CDR3 loop spans 16 amino acids. Trimming at V came to 4 bases and at J to 2 bases, leaving 6 bases not matched to a gene. Germline CDR1 reads SEHNR; CDR2 reads FQNEAQ (reference sequence). The CDR3: CASSSPTSGPYNEQFF. The CDR3 DNA sequence: TGTGCCAGCAGCTCCCCGACTAGCGGACCCTACAATGAGCAGTTCTTC.

This chain joins TRBV7-2 and TRBJ2-2, with TRBD2 identical over 12 bases. The CDR3 spans 14 residues. The germline CDR1 and CDR2 sequences are SGHTA and FQGNSA. The ends lost 5 bases at V and 7 bases at J; junction bases unmatched: 2. The DNA for the CDR3 is TGTGCCAGCAGCGGGACTAGCGGGTTCGGGGAGCTGTTTTTT. Residues: CASSGTSGFGELFF.

This chain joins TRBV11-2 and TRBJ1-1; a possible D gene is TRBD1 (5 bases). From germline, CDR1 is SGHAT and CDR2 FQNNGV. Trimming took 1 base from V and 4 from J, leaving 19 bases between them. This CDR3 comprises 17 residues. The CDR3 nucleotides read TGTGCCAGCAGCTTAGCGTTTACGATAGGGACGGGCACTGAAGCTTTCTTT. Translating it yields CASSLAFTIGTGTEAFF. The variable domain in full, with the rest retrieved from reference TRBV11-2 and TRBJ1-1, is EAGVAQSPRYKIIEKRQSVAFWCNPISGHATLYWYQQILGQGPKLLIQFQNNGVVDDSQLPKDRFSAERLKGVDSTLKIQPAKLEDSAVYLCASSLAFTIGTGTEAFFGQGTRLTVV.

The chain employs TRBV5-1 and TRBJ2-7; 8 positions agree with TRBD2. Germline assignment: CDR1 SGHRS and CDR2 YFSETQ. The CDR3 extends over 17 amino acids. J gave up 1 base and V 0 bases, and 9 bases lay outside the gene matches. This chain's CDR3 is CASSLAGGLAESYEQYF. Written as DNA, the CDR3 is TGCGCCAGCAGCTTGGCCGGAGGACTAGCAGAATCCTACGAGCAGTACTTC.

This clone was seen once. The V call is TRBV11-2, the J call TRBJ1-1; a weak D match, TRBD1 (5 bases). The CDR3 has 15 amino acids. V was clipped by 6 bases and J by 4 bases, with 18 bases between them. Germline V lookup: CDR1 SGHAT, CDR2 FQNNGV. CDR3 loop: CASSSLAGGGTEAFF. The DNA for the CDR3 is TGTGCCAGCAGTTCCCTCGCCGGGGGAGGCACTGAAGCTTTCTTT.

As concerns this clone: Different DNA sequences within this sample yield the same CDR3. The rearrangement joins TRBV27 to TRBJ2-7; D gene uncertain. There are 12 residues in the CDR3. Germline CDR1 MNHEY, CDR2 SMNVEV (reference sequence). Trimming pared 4 bases from V and 1 base from J, leaving 5 bases between. Written as DNA, the CDR3 is TGTGCCAGCAGTTCCCGTTCCTACGAGCAGTACTTC. Amino acid sequence: CASSSRSYEQYF.

The rearrangement uses TRBV2 and TRBJ2-5; perhaps TRBD1 as D (6 bases). V shed 7 bases and J shed 0 bases, with 15 bases lying between them. The CDR3 is 15 amino acids. Germline CDR1 reads SNHLY; CDR2 reads FYNNEI. The CDR3 loop is CASTPLGTNQETQYF. The CDR3 coding sequence is TGTGCCAGCACTCCTCTTGGGACAAACCAAGAGACCCAGTACTTC.

This clone occurred once. The chain couples TRBV27 to TRBJ2-5; the match to TRBD2 covers 13 bases. The CDR3 extends over 16 amino acids. Germline CDR1 MNHEY, CDR2 SMNVEV (reference sequence). V lost 6 bases to trimming and J lost 3 bases; unmatched junction nucleotides: 7. CDR3 protein: CASSLLGTSGEETQYF. CDR3 DNA sequence: TGTGCCAGCAGCCTCCTCGGGACTAGCGGGGAAGAGACCCAGTACTTC.

Here the CDR3 DNA reads TGTGCCAGCAGCTTAGTCCCTAGCGGGGTCACAGATACGCAGTATTTT. Translated, it gives CASSLVPSGVTDTQYF. This rearrangement joins TRBV7-2 to TRBJ2-3; TRBD2 agrees at 9 bases. The CDR3 length is 16 residues. CDR1 is SGHTA, CDR2 FQGNSA, per germline. Germline trimming cut 1 base from V and 2 bases from J; bases unmatched to any gene: 4.

The CDR3 region is CASSLSGGPFLTEAFF. The CDR3 nucleotides are TGTGCCAGCAGTTTATCGGGAGGGCCTTTCCTCACTGAAGCTTTCTTT. V and J are TRBV27 and TRBJ1-1, with D unresolved. Germline values: CDR1 MNHEY, CDR2 SMNVEV (reference sequence). This CDR3 has 16 amino acids. The V end was cut by 0 bases, the J end by 4 bases, with 15 bases between.

The rearrangement joins TRBV7-9 to TRBJ2-7, with 9 bases matching TRBD2. J was trimmed by 6 bases and V by 3 bases; bases with no gene match: 6. This CDR3 spans 14 amino acids. Germline V lookup: CDR1 SEHNR, CDR2 FQNEAQ (reference sequence). The CDR3 DNA follows: TGTGCCAGCAGCTTTCGCGCGGGAGGGGCCGAGCAGTACTTC. As protein: CASSFRAGGAEQYF.

The V and J genes are TRBV21-1 and TRBJ2-5; the listed D gene, TRBD1, was not tested against the DNA. TRBV21-1 is shown as a pseudogene. CDR3 length: 17 residues. CDR3 DNA sequence: TGTGCCAGCAGCTTCTGGGGCAGCCCAGCCCTCCAAGAGACCCAGTACTTC. Translating it yields CASSFWGSPALQETQYF.

J is TRBJ2-1 and V is TRBV15, with 8 bases aligning to TRBD2. This CDR3 has 17 amino acids. V dropped 3 bases and J dropped 2; count of bases not matched to a gene: 9. Germline V gives CDR1 LNHNV, CDR2 YYDKDF (reference sequence). CDR3 in amino acids: CATSRDRGGATYNEQFF. For the CDR3, the DNA is TGTGCCACCAGCAGGGACCGGGGGGGAGCCACCTACAATGAGCAGTTCTTC.

The chain links TRBV6-1 to TRBJ2-7; 12 positions match TRBD2. V trimming: 6 bases; J trimming: 3 bases; junction bases outside the gene matches: 6. Germline V gives CDR1 MNHNS, CDR2 SASEGT. This CDR3 has 15 amino acids. The CDR3 DNA sequence: TGTGCCAGCAGGGGGGGACTAGCGGGTGTCTACGAGCAGTACTTC. The encoded protein is CASRGGLAGVYEQYF.

This chain joins TRBV7-9 and TRBJ2-1, with D maybe TRBD1 (7 bases). In germline, CDR1 is SEHNR, CDR2 FQNEAQ (reference sequence). The CDR3 totals 16 residues. The germline V and J ends were trimmed by 5 bases and 1 base, with 15 bases remaining between them. DNA of the CDR3: TGTGCCAGCAGCAACCACAGGGGAGGATCCTACAATGAGCAGTTCTTC. This sequence encodes CASSNHRGGSYNEQFF.